The entry below gives a single TCR beta chain sequence along with its context. What it binds is not known. This sample is drawn from a study of cytomegalovirus exposure and HLA in healthy donors. Across the whole study: Earlier, about 180 million T cells were analyzed, and 117 million unique TCR beta sequences were found among them.

Whole-study results and caveats: Accurate prediction of HLA-A and HLA-B alleles (for most subjects) was reportedly achieved from TCR beta sequences.

The PCR was carried out with 60 Vbeta primers and 13 Jbeta primers. Here immunoSEQ multiplex PCR was the method, and the copy in TCRdb shows in-frame clones only, minus some. The sample has 95,000 to 150,000 clones; 60% to 85% are singletons. Input material: PBMCs. The receptor's source is a woman between 40 and 50 years old in good health and CMV-seropositive.

As DNA, the CDR3 is TGCAGCGCCAACTCAGGTCCCCAAGAGACCCAGTACTTC. It is translated as CSANSGPQETQYF. This chain joins TRBV29-1 and TRBJ2-5, with D uncertain. Germline lookup yields CDR1 SQVTM and CDR2 ANQGSEA. V was shortened by 7 bases and J by 1 base, with 13 bases between the two germline ends. The CDR3 has 13 residues.